The clone carrying this T cell receptor (beta chain) was recorded many times. Its antigen is undetermined. The data were taken from a study of T cells in Graves' hyperthyroidism and ophthalmopathy. TCR beta CDR3 regions were amplified from RNA. The TCR CDR3 first-round RT-PCR relied on the HTBI primer set. TCRdb processed the multiplex PCR reads anew with MiXCR; each CDR3 protein has one entry. The sample has almost 600,000 distinct CDR3 sequences, more than 45% seen once. Findings and caveats of the study: Stable hyperthyroidism and ophthalmopathy were separated using 13 V-J signatures.

Graves' hyperthyroidism was deemed stable given no ophthalmopathy progression within 18 months. The study left out patients who had uncontrolled infection, other autoimmune disease, pregnancy or lactation. The diagnoses drew upon clinical symptoms, serum thyroxine and TRAb, thyroid ultrasound and orbital computed tomography. Per the germline V gene, CDR1 is SNHLY and CDR2 is FYNNEI. CDR3 length: 18 amino acids. The junction had 4 bases not matched to a gene; V was cut back by 3 bases and J by 0 bases. The V call is TRBV2, the J call TRBJ2-6, with 11 bases that match TRBD2. The sequence was collected from a woman under 30 with Graves' hyperthyroidism. Sequencing was carried out using peripheral blood or thyroid tissue (not recorded which). CDR3 sequence (DNA): TGTGCCAGCAGTGATGGGACTAGCGGACGCTCTGGGGCCAACGTCCTGACTTTC. Translation: CASSDGTSGRSGANVLTF.